These T cell receptor beta chains were read from a single sample in a study of T cell repertoires in cytomegalovirus infection. Using its own MiXCR run on the reads, TCRdb lists one record per CDR3 protein. The sample has 500,000 to 600,000 distinct CDR3 sequences; 16% are singletons. What was sequenced was CD8+ T cells from PBMCs. Receptors were obtained from a human donor in good health (CMV status not recorded). Some clones in this sample may be carry-over from other donors' samples. Both conserved end residues are part of each CDR3. A D gene is named only where the DNA matches it firmly. The size of a clone is reported for some rows only, either as once, few or many, or as a class for expanded clones.

J gene | V gene | clone size | D gene | CDR3 protein | CDR3 DNA
TRBJ2-7 | TRBV28 | NA | NA | CASSLSTTAGEQYF | TGTGCCAGCAGTTTATCCACGACGGCGGGGGAGCAGTACTTC
TRBJ2-7 | TRBV5-1 | NA | NA | CASSLDTHPYEQYF | TGCGCCAGCAGCCTTGACACCCACCCCTACGAGCAGTACTTC
TRBJ2-5 | TRBV5-4 | many | TRBD2 | CASKLADQETQYF | TGTGCCAGCAAACTAGCGGATCAAGAGACCCAGTACTTC
TRBJ2-7 | TRBV4-2 | NA | NA | CASSPASNPQGPYEQYF | TGTGCCAGCAGCCCCGCCTCCAACCCGCAGGGACCCTACGAGCAGTACTTC
TRBJ2-1 | TRBV6-2/TRBV6-3 | few | NA | CASSLPGLPYNEQFF | TGTGCCAGCAGTCTCCCGGGACTCCCTTACAATGAGCAGTTCTTC
TRBJ1-5 | TRBV7-9 | few | TRBD1 | CASSLEMWGTGVGQPQHF | TGTGCCAGCAGCTTAGAAATGTGGGGTACAGGGGTAGGACAGCCCCAGCATTTT
TRBJ2-1 | TRBV7-9 | many | NA | CASSFLPGTSYNEQFF | TGTGCCAGCAGCTTTCTACCGGGGACCTCCTACAATGAGCAGTTCTTC
TRBJ1-1 | TRBV28 | NA | NA | CASRAEGIPNTEAFF | TGTGCCAGCAGGGCGGAGGGGATCCCGAACACTGAAGCTTTCTTT
TRBJ2-3 | TRBV6-1 | NA | TRBD1 | CASSVGQLYTDTQYF | TGTGCCAGCAGTGTGGGACAGCTTTATACAGATACGCAGTATTTT
TRBJ1-6 | TRBV6-1 | many | NA | CASSESGTLDSPLHF | TGTGCCAGCAGTGAATCTGGGACGTTGGATTCACCCCTCCACTTT
TRBJ1-2 | TRBV12-3/TRBV12-4 | many | TRBD1 | CASSIGTGTPYGYTF | TGTGCCAGCAGTATTGGGACAGGGACTCCCTATGGCTACACCTTC
TRBJ1-3 | TRBV12-3/TRBV12-4 | few | TRBD1 | CASSTGGAYSGNTIYF | TGTGCCAGCAGCACAGGGGGCGCTTATTCTGGAAACACCATATATTTT
TRBJ2-7 | TRBV20-1 | NA | NA | CSARHEGALEQYF | TGCAGTGCTAGGCACGAAGGGGCCCTGGAGCAGTACTTC
TRBJ1-2 | TRBV7-9 | NA | TRBD1 | CASSLIGGQGVNYGYTF | TGTGCCAGCAGCTTAATTGGCGGACAGGGGGTTAACTATGGCTACACCTTC
TRBJ2-5 | TRBV11-2 | few | TRBD2 | CASSLTSGRGEETQYF | TGTGCCAGCAGCTTAACTAGCGGGAGGGGGGAAGAGACCCAGTACTTC
TRBJ2-3 | TRBV4-2 | many | NA | CASSQDAARGRTDTQYF | TGTGCCAGCAGCCAAGATGCGGCGCGGGGCCGCACAGATACGCAGTATTTT
TRBJ2-7 | TRBV2 | few | NA | CASGWGSGYEQYF | TGTGCCAGCGGGTGGGGCTCCGGCTACGAGCAGTACTTC
TRBJ2-1 | TRBV15 | NA | NA | CATSTGKGSSYIEQFF | TGTGCCACCAGCACCGGCAAGGGGAGCTCCTACATTGAGCAGTTCTTC
TRBJ1-1 | TRBV2 | NA | NA | CASSAPMNTEAFF | TGTGCCAGCAGCGCTCCGATGAACACTGAAGCTTTCTTT
TRBJ2-1 | TRBV18 | few | TRBD1 | CASSTNENRGAYNEQFF | TGTGCCAGCTCAACGAATGAAAACAGGGGGGCCTACAATGAGCAGTTCTTC
TRBJ2-7 | TRBV6-4 | NA | TRBD1 | CASWGQGPYEQYF | TGTGCCAGCTGGGGACAGGGGCCCTACGAGCAGTACTTC
TRBJ2-7 | TRBV20-1 | NA | TRBD2 | CSAGTSGAPYEQYF | TGCAGTGCGGGGACTAGCGGGGCGCCCTACGAGCAGTACTTC
TRBJ1-1 | TRBV10-3 | many | TRBD1 | CAISELTGVRAEAFF | TGTGCCATCAGTGAGCTGACAGGGGTACGGGCTGAAGCTTTCTTT
TRBJ2-5 | TRBV6-1 | NA | NA | CASSPTRLARLQETQYF | TGTGCCAGCAGCCCTACCCGTCTAGCGAGACTCCAAGAGACCCAGTACTTC
TRBJ2-5 | TRBV20-1 | few | TRBD1 | CSARQTGTGAETQYF | TGCAGTGCTAGACAAACCGGGACAGGGGCTGAGACCCAGTACTTC
TRBJ2-1 | TRBV19 | NA | TRBD1 | CAIRGTGVEQFF | TGTGCCATCCGAGGGACAGGGGTTGAGCAGTTCTTC
TRBJ1-5 | TRBV6-5 | NA | NA | CASGQPQHF | TGTGCCAGCGGTCAGCCCCAGCATTTT
TRBJ1-6 | TRBV19 | many | NA | CASSIAVTPLHF | TGTGCCAGTAGTATTGCGGTTACACCCCTCCACTTT
TRBJ2-3 | TRBV27 | few | NA | CASTGLSDTQYF | TGTGCCAGCACCGGACTGTCAGATACGCAGTATTTT
TRBJ1-2 | TRBV6-1 | NA | NA | CASNHRVGPISYGYTF | TGTGCCAGCAACCACAGGGTCGGGCCTATTAGCTATGGCTACACCTTC
TRBJ1-1 | TRBV6-2/TRBV6-3 | many | NA | CASSYPAAGGEAFF | TGTGCCAGCAGTTACCCAGCCGCGGGTGGGGAAGCTTTCTTT
TRBJ2-2 | TRBV18 | many | NA | CASSPRDSNTGELFF | TGTGCCAGCTCACCAAGGGACTCGAACACCGGGGAGCTGTTTTTT
TRBJ2-1 | TRBV7-6 | NA | NA | CASSSQGSRYNEQFF | TGTGCCAGCAGCTCCCAAGGATCCCGTTACAATGAGCAGTTCTTC
TRBJ2-7 | TRBV27 | NA | NA | CGSRQSTGELSYEQYF | TGTGGCAGCAGACAATCGACAGGAGAATTATCCTACGAGCAGTACTTC
TRBJ2-1 | TRBV3-1 | few | TRBD2 | CASSQRTSGSLSYNEQFF | TGTGCCAGCAGCCAAAGGACTAGCGGGAGTCTCTCCTACAATGAGCAGTTCTTC
TRBJ1-1 | TRBV27 | few | NA | CASSLVSRNTEAFF | TGTGCCAGCAGTTTAGTAAGTAGGAACACTGAAGCTTTCTTT
TRBJ2-7 | TRBV20-1 | few | NA | CSARAVGGQRPYEQYF | TGCAGTGCTAGAGCCGTGGGGGGACAGAGACCCTACGAGCAGTACTTC
TRBJ1-2 | TRBV27 | NA | TRBD1 | CASSPSTGSSYGYTF | TGTGCCAGCAGTCCCTCGACAGGGAGCAGCTATGGCTACACCTTC
TRBJ2-7 | TRBV9 | NA | TRBD1 | CASSVGTGKAYEQYF | TGTGCCAGCAGCGTCGGGACAGGGAAGGCCTACGAGCAGTACTTC
TRBJ1-1 | TRBV7-6 | few | TRBD1 | CASSLVGQGLGEAFF | TGTGCCAGCAGCTTAGTGGGACAGGGGTTGGGTGAAGCTTTCTTT
TRBJ2-3 | TRBV9 | few | NA | CASSVALTASSPRTDTQYF | TGTGCCAGCAGCGTAGCTCTGACAGCAAGCAGTCCTCGCACAGATACGCAGTATTTT
TRBJ2-1 | TRBV7-9 | many | TRBD1 | CASSLKGQGADEQFF | TGTGCCAGCAGCTTAAAAGGACAGGGGGCCGATGAGCAGTTCTTC
TRBJ2-1 | TRBV7-9 | many | NA | CASSLSDSNEQFF | TGTGCCAGCAGCTTATCGGACTCCAATGAGCAGTTCTTC
TRBJ2-7 | TRBV7-8 | NA | NA | CASSLELNVDEQYF | TGTGCAAGCAGCTTAGAACTCAACGTCGACGAGCAGTACTTC
TRBJ1-5 | TRBV7-9 | NA | TRBD1 | CASSSSTGASNQPQHF | TGTGCCAGCAGTTCCTCAACAGGGGCTAGCAATCAGCCCCAGCATTTT
TRBJ1-1 | TRBV30 | NA | NA | CAWIPDNTEAFF | TGTGCCTGGATCCCCGACAACACTGAAGCTTTCTTT
TRBJ2-3 | TRBV5-6 | few | TRBD2 | CASSPGLAGGRDTQYF | TGTGCCAGCAGCCCCGGACTAGCGGGAGGCAGGGATACGCAGTATTTT
TRBJ2-1 | TRBV12-3/TRBV12-4 | many | NA | CASSLSGDRFF | TGTGCCAGCAGTTTATCAGGGGATCGGTTCTTC
TRBJ2-7 | TRBV7-8 | many | NA | CASSFGSGYEQYF | TGTGCCAGCAGCTTCGGTAGCGGCTACGAGCAGTACTTC
TRBJ2-5 | TRBV11-2 | many | NA | CASSLGQGQETQYF | TGTGCCAGCAGCTTAGGGCAGGGGCAAGAGACCCAGTACTTC
TRBJ1-1 | TRBV7-8 | many | TRBD1 | CASSLWGQGSTEAFF | TGTGCCAGCAGCTTATGGGGACAGGGTTCCACTGAAGCTTTCTTT
TRBJ1-3 | TRBV6-1 | many | NA | CASRRGRRLAGNTIYF | TGTGCCAGCAGACGCGGACGGCGGCTGGCAGGAAACACCATATATTTT
TRBJ2-1 | TRBV29-1 | NA | NA | CSVEDGDPWGEQFF | TGCAGCGTTGAAGACGGGGACCCCTGGGGTGAGCAGTTCTTC
TRBJ1-3 | TRBV20-1 | few | TRBD1 | CSAITLTGGERNTIYF | TGCAGTGCTATTACTTTGACAGGGGGCGAGAGAAACACCATATATTTT
TRBJ2-3 | TRBV7-6 | many | TRBD2 | CASSLKASGRTDTQYF | TGTGCCAGCAGCTTAAAGGCTAGCGGGAGAACAGATACGCAGTATTTT
TRBJ2-1 | TRBV7-9 | many | TRBD2 | CASSLGYGTSLNEQFF | TGTGCCAGCAGCTTAGGTTATGGGACTAGCCTTAATGAGCAGTTCTTC
TRBJ2-1 | TRBV19 | few | NA | CASSISRTSDEQFF | TGTGCCAGTAGTATATCCCGAACATCGGATGAGCAGTTCTTC
TRBJ2-1 | TRBV4-1 | many | TRBD2 | CASSQEAGGPADEQFF | TGCGCCAGCAGCCAAGAGGCGGGGGGGCCCGCGGATGAGCAGTTCTTC
TRBJ2-7 | TRBV7-6 | NA | NA | CASSLGPVRSSYETYF | TGTGCCAGCAGCTTAGGACCGGTACGGAGCTCCTACGAGACGTACTTC